The clone carrying this T cell receptor (beta chain) showed up just a few times. This sample was taken from a study of long-term antiretroviral therapy in people with HIV. Survey level was the resolution at which the v3.0 immunoSEQ assay ran. Sequencing was performed with immunoSEQ multiplex PCR; in TCRdb, only in-frame clones are kept and a portion is missing. The data hold 25,000 to 30,000 clones, with around 86% observed a single time. CDR3 length: 17 residues. V was cut by 0 bases and J by 0 bases, with 10 bases left in between. Per germline, CDR1 SGDLS and CDR2 YYNGEE. Sequenced here: unsorted PBMCs, sampled 2.7 years after starting antiretroviral therapy. The TCR comes from a man in his forties with HIV. The rearrangement uses TRBV9 and TRBJ1-6, with D maybe TRBD1 (5 bases). The DNA of the CDR3 is TGTGCCAGCAGCGTAGGTCAGGGAAGCTCCTATAATTCACCCCTCCACTTT. Amino acid sequence: CASSVGQGSSYNSPLHF.